This TCR beta chain was identified in a study of lung T cells in sarcoidosis with Löfgren's syndrome. Study results and caveats: TRAV12-1 preferentially paired with TRBV2, with homologous CDR3s. Versus controls, Löfgren's syndrome patients reportedly showed TRAV12-1 and TRBV2 as most expanded. Recognition of an unidentified sarcoidosis antigen was only suggested. Shared TRAV12-1 and TRBV2 CDR3 motifs were reported across several patients.

MiXCR, applied by TCRdb to the reads, yields one record per CDR3 protein. The data show some 19,000 distinct CDR3 sequences, 21% seen once. Details on this clonotype: The target antigen is unknown. This sequence may be a read error, since a much larger clone differs from it by one base.

The V segment lost 7 bases and the J segment 4 bases; nucleotides outside the gene matches: 12. Germline V gene lookup returns CDR1 LGHNT and CDR2 FRNRAP. CDR3 length: 15 residues. Material for sequencing was CD4+ T cells from bronchoalveolar lavage. This TCR was sampled from a human donor with sarcoidosis (Löfgren's syndrome or another form), or a control subject (not recorded which). V is TRBV12-5 and J is TRBJ1-1, with 7 positions matching TRBD1. The CDR3 coding sequence is TGTGCTAGTGCTCCCCGGACAGGCCTGAGCACTGAAGCTTTCTTT. As protein: CASAPRTGLSTEAFF.